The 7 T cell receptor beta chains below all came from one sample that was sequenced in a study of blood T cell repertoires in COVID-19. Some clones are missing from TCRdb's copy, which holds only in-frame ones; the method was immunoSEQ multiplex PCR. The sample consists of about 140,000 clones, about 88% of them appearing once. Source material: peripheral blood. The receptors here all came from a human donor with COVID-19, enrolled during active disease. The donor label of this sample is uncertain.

In nucleotides, the CDR3 is TGTGCCAGCAGTTTAGGGGCCTCTAACTATGGCTACACCTTC. Translation: CASSLGASNYGYTF. The genes are TRBV28 and TRBJ1-2, with D perhaps TRBD1 (5 bases). V was cut by 2 bases and J by 0 bases, with 7 bases left in between. Germline V CDR1 and CDR2: MDHEN, SYDVKM. The CDR3 loop spans 14 amino acids.

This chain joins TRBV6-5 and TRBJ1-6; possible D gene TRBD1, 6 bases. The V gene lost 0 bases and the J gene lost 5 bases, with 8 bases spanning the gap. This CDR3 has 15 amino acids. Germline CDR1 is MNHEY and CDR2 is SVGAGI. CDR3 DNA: TGTGCCAGCAGTTACTCGGGACAAAATAATTCACCCCTCCACTTT. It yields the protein CASSYSGQNNSPLHF.

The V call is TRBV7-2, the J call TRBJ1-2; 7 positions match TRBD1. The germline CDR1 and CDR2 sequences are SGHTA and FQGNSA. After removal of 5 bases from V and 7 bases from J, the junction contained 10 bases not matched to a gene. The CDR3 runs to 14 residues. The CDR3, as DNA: TGTGCCAGCAGCACCTCCGGGACAGATCTTGGCTACACCTTC. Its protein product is CASSTSGTDLGYTF.

CDR3 coding DNA: TGTGCCAGCAGCTTTGTAGCGGGGGGGACAGAGACCCAGTACTTC. Its translation: CASSFVAGGTETQYF. The chain uses TRBV5-5 and TRBJ2-5, with 11 bases fitting TRBD2. Germline CDR1 SGHKS, CDR2 YYEKEE (reference sequence). V was pared by 2 bases and J by 4 bases, with 4 bases of the junction left unmatched. The CDR3 has 15 residues.

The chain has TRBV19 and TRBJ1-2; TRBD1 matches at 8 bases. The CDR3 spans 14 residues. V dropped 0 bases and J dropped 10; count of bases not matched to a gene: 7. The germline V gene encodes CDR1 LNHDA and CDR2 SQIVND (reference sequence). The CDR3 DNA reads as TGTGCCAGTAGTATAGATTTTTCGGACAGGGCCTACACCTTC. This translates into CASSIDFSDRAYTF. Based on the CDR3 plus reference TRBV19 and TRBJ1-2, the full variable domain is DGGITQSPKYLFRKEGQNVTLSCEQNLNHDAMYWYRQDPGQGLRLIYYSQIVNDFQKGDIAEGYSVSREKKESFPLTVTSAQKNPTAFYLCASSIDFSDRAYTFGSGTRLTVV.

The CDR3 DNA reads TGTGCCAGCAGTTTCAGCGACAATGAGCAGTTCTTC. It yields the protein CASSFSDNEQFF. The chain joins TRBV6-5 to TRBJ2-1; no firm D call. The V end was cut by 4 bases, the J end by 5 bases, with 6 bases between. Germline CDR1 is MNHEY and CDR2 is SVGAGI. The CDR3 is 12 amino acids.

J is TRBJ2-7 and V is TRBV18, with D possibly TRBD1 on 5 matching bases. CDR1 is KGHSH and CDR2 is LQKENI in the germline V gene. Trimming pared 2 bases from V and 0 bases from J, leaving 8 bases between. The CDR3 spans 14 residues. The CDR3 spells CASSPGASSYEQYF. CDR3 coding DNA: TGTGCCAGCTCACCAGGGGCTTCCTCCTACGAGCAGTACTTC.